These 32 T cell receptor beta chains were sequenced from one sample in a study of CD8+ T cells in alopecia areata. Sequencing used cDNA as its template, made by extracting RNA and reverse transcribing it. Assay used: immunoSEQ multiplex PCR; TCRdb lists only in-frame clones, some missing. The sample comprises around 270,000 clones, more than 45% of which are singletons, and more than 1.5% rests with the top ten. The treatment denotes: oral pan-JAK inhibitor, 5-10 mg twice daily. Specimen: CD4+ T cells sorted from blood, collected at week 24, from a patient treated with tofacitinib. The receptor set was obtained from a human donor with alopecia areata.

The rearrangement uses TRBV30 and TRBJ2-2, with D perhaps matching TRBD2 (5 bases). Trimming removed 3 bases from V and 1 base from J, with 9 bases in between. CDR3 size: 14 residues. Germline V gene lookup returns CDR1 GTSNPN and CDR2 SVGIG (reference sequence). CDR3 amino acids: CAWSRGGNTGELFF. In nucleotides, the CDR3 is TGTGCCTGGAGCCGAGGAGGGAACACCGGGGAGCTGTTTTTT.

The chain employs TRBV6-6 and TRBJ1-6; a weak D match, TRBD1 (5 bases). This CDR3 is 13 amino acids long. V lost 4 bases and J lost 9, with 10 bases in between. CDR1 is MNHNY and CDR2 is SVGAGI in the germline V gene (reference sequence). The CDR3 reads CASSSGDGSPLHF. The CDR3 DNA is TGTGCCAGCAGTTCGGGGGATGGTTCACCCCTCCACTTT.

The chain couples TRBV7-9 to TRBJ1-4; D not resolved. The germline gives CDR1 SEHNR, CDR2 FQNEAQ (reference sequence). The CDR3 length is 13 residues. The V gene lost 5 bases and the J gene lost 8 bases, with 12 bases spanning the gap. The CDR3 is CASSPTAAEKLFF. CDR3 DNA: TGTGCCAGCAGCCCGACGGCAGCCGAAAAACTGTTTTTT.

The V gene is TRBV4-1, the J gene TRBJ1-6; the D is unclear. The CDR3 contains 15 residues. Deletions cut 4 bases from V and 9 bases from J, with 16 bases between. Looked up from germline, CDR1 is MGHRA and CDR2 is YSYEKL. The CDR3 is CASSRLPERGSPLHF. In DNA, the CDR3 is TGCGCCAGCAGCCGATTGCCTGAAAGAGGTTCACCCCTCCACTTT.

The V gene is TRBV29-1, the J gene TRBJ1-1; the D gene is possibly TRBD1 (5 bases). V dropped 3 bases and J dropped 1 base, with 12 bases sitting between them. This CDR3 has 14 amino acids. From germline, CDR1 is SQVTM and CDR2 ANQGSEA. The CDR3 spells CSVELQAQNTEAFF. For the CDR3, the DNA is TGCAGCGTTGAGTTACAGGCGCAGAACACTGAAGCTTTCTTT. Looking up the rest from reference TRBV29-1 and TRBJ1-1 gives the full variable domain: SAVISQKPSRDICQRGTSLTIQCQVDSQVTMMFWYRQQPGQSLTLIATANQGSEATYESGFVIDKFPISRPNLTFSTLTVSNMSPEDSSIYLCSVELQAQNTEAFFGQGTRLTVV.

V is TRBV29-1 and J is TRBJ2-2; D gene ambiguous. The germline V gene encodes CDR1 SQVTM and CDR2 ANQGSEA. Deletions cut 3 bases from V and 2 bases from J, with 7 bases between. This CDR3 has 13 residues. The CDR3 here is CSVDRVNTGELFF. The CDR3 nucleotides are TGCAGCGTTGATCGGGTTAACACCGGGGAGCTGTTTTTT.

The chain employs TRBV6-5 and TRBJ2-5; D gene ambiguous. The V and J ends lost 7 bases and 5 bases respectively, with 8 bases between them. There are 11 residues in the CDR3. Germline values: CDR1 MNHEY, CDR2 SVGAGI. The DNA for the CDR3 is TGTGCCAGCACCAAGTGGGAGACCCAGTACTTC. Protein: CASTKWETQYF.

Written as DNA, the CDR3 is TGTGCCAGTAGTATCCGACCAACCGGGACCTTGCGTAATGAGCAGTTCTTC. It is translated as CASSIRPTGTLRNEQFF. The rearrangement links TRBV19 to TRBJ2-1; D is tentatively TRBD1 or TRBD2 (5 bases each). This CDR3 comprises 17 residues. V dropped 3 bases and J dropped 7 bases, with 22 bases sitting between them. Germline CDR1 reads LNHDA; CDR2 reads SQIVND (reference sequence).

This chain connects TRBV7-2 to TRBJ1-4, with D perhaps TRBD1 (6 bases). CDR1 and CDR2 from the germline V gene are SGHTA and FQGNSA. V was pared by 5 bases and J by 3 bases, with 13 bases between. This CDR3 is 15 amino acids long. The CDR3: CASSKGGSPNEKLFF. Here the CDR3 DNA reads TGTGCCAGCAGCAAGGGGGGGTCCCCTAATGAAAAACTGTTTTTT.

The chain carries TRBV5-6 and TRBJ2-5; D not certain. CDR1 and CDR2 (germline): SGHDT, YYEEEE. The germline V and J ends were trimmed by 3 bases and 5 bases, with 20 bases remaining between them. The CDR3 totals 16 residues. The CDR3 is CASSSYGGRFQETQYF. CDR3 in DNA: TGTGCCAGCAGCTCCTACGGCGGTCGGTTCCAGGAGACCCAGTACTTC.

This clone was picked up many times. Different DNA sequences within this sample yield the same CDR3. In nucleotides, the CDR3 is TGTGCCAGCAGCGTAACTCCAGGGAGCTACGAGCAGTACTTC. This translates into CASSVTPGSYEQYF. The gene calls are TRBV9 and TRBJ2-7; D tentatively reads TRBD1 or TRBD2 (5 bases each). Trimming left V 1 base short and J 3 bases short, with 11 bases between. Germline CDR1 SGDLS, CDR2 YYNGEE. This CDR3 comprises 14 residues. Combining the CDR3 with reference TRBV9 and TRBJ2-7 gives the whole variable domain DSGVTQTPKHLITATGQRVTLRCSPRSGDLSVYWYQQSLDQGLQFLIQYYNGEERAKGNILERFSAQQFPDLHSELNLSSLELGDSALYFCASSVTPGSYEQYFGPGTRLTVT.

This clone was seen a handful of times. The CDR3 sequence: CASSQLRLGRRGGEQYF. DNA for the CDR3: TGTGCCAGCAGCCAACTCCGGCTAGGGAGGAGGGGAGGTGAGCAGTACTTC. This chain links TRBV14 with TRBJ2-7; tentatively, D is TRBD2 (6 bases). Trimming stripped 2 bases from V and 7 bases from J, with 24 bases between. CDR3 size: 17 residues. The germline V gene has CDR1 SGHDN and CDR2 FVKESK.

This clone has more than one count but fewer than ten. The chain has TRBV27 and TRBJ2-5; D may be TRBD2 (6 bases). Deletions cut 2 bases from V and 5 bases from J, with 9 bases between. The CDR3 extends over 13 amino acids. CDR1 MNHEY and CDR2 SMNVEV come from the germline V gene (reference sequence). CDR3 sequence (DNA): TGTGCCAGCAGTTTAGGGGGGTGGGAGACCCAGTACTTC. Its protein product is CASSLGGWETQYF.

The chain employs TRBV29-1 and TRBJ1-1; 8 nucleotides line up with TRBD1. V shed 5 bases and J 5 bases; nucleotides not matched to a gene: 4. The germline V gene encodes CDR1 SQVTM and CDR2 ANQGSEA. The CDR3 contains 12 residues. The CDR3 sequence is CSVRQGRTEAFF. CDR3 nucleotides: TGCAGCGTTAGACAGGGGCGGACTGAAGCTTTCTTT.

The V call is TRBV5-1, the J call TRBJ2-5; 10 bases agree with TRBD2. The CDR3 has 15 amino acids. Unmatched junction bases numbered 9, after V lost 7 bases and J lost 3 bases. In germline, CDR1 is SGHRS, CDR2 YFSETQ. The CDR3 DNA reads TGCGCCAGCCGCCTCCGGAGCGGGGGGGAAGAGACCCAGTACTTC. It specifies CASRLRSGGEETQYF.

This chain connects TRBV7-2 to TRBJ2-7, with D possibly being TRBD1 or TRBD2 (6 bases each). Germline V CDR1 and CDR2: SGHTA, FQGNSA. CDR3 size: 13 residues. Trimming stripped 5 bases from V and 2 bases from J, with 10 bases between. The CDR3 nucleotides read TGTGCCAGCAGCCCACGGGGGCCCTACGAGCAGTACTTC. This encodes CASSPRGPYEQYF. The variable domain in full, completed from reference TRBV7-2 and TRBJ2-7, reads GAGVSQSPSNKVTEKGKDVELRCDPISGHTALYWYRQSLGQGLEFLIYFQGNSAPDKSGLPSDRFSAERTGGSVSTLTIQRTQQEDSAVYLCASSPRGPYEQYFGPGTRLTVT.

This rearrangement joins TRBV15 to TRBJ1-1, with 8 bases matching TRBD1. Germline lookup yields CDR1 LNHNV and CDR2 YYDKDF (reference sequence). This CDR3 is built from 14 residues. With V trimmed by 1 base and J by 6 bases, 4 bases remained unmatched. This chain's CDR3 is CATSRADRDAEAFF. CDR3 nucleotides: TGTGCCACCAGCAGAGCGGACAGGGACGCTGAAGCTTTCTTT.

This chain's CDR3 is CSVLRGPYEQYF. The CDR3 DNA reads TGCAGCGTCCTCAGAGGCCCCTACGAGCAGTACTTC. This chain connects TRBV29-1 to TRBJ2-7; D unresolved. Per germline, CDR1 SQVTM and CDR2 ANQGSEA. This CDR3 is built from 12 residues. The ends were cut back, 6 bases at V and 2 bases at J, with 11 bases in the middle.

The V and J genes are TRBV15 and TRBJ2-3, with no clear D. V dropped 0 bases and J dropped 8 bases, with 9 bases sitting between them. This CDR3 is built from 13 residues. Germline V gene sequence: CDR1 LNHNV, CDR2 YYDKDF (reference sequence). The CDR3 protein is CATSRDKQFTQYF. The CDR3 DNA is TGTGCCACCAGCAGAGATAAGCAATTTACGCAGTATTTT.

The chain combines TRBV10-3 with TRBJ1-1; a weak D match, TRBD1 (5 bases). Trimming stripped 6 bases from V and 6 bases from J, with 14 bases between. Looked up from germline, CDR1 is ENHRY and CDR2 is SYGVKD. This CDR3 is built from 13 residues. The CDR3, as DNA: TGTGCCATCAGGAGGGACGGATTAGCTGAAGCTTTCTTT. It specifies CAIRRDGLAEAFF.

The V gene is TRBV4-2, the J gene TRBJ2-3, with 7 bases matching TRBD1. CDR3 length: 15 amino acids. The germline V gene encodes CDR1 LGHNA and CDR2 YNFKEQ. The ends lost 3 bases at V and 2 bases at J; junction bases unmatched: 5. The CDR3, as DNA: TGTGCCAGCAGCCAGTCAGACAGGGACACAGATACGCAGTATTTT. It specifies CASSQSDRDTDTQYF.

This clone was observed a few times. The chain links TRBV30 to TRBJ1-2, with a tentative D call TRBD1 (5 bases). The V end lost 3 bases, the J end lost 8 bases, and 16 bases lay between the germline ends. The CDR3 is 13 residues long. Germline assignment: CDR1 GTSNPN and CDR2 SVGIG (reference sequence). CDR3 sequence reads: CAWSVLSWGGYTF. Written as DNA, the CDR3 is TGTGCCTGGAGCGTCTTAAGCTGGGGCGGCTACACCTTC.

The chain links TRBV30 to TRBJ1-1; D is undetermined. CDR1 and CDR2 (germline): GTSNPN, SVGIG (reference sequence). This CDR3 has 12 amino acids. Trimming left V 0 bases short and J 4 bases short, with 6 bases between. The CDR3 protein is CAWSVRPTEAFF. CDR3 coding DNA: TGTGCCTGGAGTGTAAGACCCACTGAAGCTTTCTTT. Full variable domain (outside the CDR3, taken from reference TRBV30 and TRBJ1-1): SQTIHQWPATLVQPVGSPLSLECTVEGTSNPNLYWYRQAAGRGLQLLFYSVGIGQISSEVPQNLSASRPQDRQFILSSKKLLLSDSGFYLCAWSVRPTEAFFGQGTRLTVV.

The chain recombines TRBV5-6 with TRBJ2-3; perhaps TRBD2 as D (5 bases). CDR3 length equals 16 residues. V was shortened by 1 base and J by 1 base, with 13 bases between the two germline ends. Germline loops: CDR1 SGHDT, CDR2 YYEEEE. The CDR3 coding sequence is TGTGCCAGCAGCTTGTTTTGGTCAGCGGGCACAGATACGCAGTATTTT. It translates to CASSLFWSAGTDTQYF.

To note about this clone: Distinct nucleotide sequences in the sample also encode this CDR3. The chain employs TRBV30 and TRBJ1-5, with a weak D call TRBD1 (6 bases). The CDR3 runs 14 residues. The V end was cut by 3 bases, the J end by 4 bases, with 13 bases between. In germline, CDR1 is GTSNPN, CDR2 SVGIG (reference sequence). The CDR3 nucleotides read TGTGCCTGGAGCCCTGGGGGCGGGAATCAGCCCCAGCATTTT. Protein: CAWSPGGGNQPQHF.

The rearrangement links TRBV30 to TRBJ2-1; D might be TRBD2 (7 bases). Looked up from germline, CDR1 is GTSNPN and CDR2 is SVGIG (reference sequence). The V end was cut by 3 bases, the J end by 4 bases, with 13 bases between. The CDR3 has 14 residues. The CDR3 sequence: CAWSGGREYNEQFF. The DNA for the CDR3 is TGTGCCTGGAGCGGGGGGCGCGAGTACAATGAGCAGTTCTTC. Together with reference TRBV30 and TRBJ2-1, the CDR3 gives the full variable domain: SQTIHQWPATLVQPVGSPLSLECTVEGTSNPNLYWYRQAAGRGLQLLFYSVGIGQISSEVPQNLSASRPQDRQFILSSKKLLLSDSGFYLCAWSGGREYNEQFFGPGTRLTVL.

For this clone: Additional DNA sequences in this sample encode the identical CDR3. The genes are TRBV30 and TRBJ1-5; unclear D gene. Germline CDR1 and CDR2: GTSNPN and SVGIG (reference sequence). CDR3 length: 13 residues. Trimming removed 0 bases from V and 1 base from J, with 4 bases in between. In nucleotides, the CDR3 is TGTGCCTGGAGTGTACAGAGCAATCAGCCCCAGCATTTT. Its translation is CAWSVQSNQPQHF.

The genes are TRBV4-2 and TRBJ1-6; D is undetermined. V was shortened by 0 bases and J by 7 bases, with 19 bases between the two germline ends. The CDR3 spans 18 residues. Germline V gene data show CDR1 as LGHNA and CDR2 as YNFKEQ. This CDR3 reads CASSQDLRRSAWNSPLHF. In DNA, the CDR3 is TGTGCCAGCAGCCAAGATCTAAGGAGATCCGCGTGGAATTCACCCCTCCACTTT.

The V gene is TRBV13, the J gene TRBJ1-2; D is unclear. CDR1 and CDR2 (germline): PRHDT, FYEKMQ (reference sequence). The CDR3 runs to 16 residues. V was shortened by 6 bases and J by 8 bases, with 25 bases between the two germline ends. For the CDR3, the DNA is TGTGCCAGCAGTTCCCCGGGAGGCTATGAATCTGACGGCTACACCTTC. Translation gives CASSSPGGYESDGYTF.

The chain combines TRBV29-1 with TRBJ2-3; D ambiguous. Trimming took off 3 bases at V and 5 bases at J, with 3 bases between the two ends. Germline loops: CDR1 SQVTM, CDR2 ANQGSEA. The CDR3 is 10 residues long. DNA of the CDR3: TGCAGCGTTGAGGTAGATACGCAGTATTTT. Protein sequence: CSVEVDTQYF.

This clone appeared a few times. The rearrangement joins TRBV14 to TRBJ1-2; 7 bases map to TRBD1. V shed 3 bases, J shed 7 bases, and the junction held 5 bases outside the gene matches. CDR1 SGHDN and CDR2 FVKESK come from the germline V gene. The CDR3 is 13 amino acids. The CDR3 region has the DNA TGTGCCAGCAGCCACGGGACAGCTGGTGGCTACACCTTC. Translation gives CASSHGTAGGYTF.

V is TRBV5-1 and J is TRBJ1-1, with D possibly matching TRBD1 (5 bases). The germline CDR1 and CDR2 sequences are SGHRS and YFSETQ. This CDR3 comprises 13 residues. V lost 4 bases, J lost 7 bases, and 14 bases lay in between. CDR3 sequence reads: CASSLGPLREAFF. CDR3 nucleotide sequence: TGCGCCAGCAGCCTGGGACCCCTCCGTGAAGCTTTCTTT.